This TCR beta chain was documented in a study of molecular identifiers for immune sequencing clone quantification. The study's findings and limits: Clones above 20 RNA copies contained over 97% of effector molecules and under 1% of naive molecules. Identical barcode-sharing TCR molecules could lead to underestimated sizes for highly expanded clones.

This clonotype is medium-sized by share. As yet, its antigen is unknown. TCRdb re-derived calls from the PCR reads in MiXCR, one entry per CDR3 protein. The sample records some 10,000 distinct CDR3 sequences, over 15% being singletons. Libraries of naive CD8 cells were prepared from 20,000 to 1,000,000 sorted cells using 10%, 30% or 50% RNA. Sorting was used to obtain naive CD8 T cells (CD8+CD4-CCR7+CD45RA+). This clonotype was obtained from a human donor in good health. Some libraries in this study had Jurkat cell RNA spiked in. Sequenced input: naive CD8+ T cells from blood, with Jurkat cell RNA spiked in. Subset in this sample: FACS-sorted CD8+CD4-CCR7+CD45RA+ naive T cells.

The CDR3 DNA reads TGCGCCAGCAGCCAAGATAGGTGGCGGCTAGCGGAGACCAAAAACATTCAGTACTTC. Encoded protein: CASSQDRWRLAETKNIQYF. This chain connects TRBV4-1 to TRBJ2-4, with 7 bases identical to TRBD2. Germline-derived CDR1 and CDR2 are MGHRA and YSYEKL. This CDR3 spans 19 amino acids. The ends lost 0 bases at V and 2 bases at J; junction bases unmatched: 13.